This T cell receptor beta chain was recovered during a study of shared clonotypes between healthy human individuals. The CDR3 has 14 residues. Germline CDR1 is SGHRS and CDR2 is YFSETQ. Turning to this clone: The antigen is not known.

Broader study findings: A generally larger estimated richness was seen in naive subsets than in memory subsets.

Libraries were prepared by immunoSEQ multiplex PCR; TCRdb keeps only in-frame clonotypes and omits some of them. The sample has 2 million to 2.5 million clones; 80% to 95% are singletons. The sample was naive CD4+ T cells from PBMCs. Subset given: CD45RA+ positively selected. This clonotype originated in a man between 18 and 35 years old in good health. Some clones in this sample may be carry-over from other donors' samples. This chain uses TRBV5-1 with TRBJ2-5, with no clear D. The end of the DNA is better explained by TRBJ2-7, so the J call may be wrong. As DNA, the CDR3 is TGCGCCAGCAGCTTGTTGACAAGCTCCTACGAGCAGTACTTC. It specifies CASSLLTSSYEQYF.